The T cell receptor beta chain described here comes from a study of CD8 T cells in ankylosing spondylitis. Study-level results: Disease-linked clones bore a CD8+ phenotype and were relatively rare in peripheral blood. A number of the motif variants had already been described in reactive arthritis synovial fluid and blood. What seemed typical of ankylosing spondylitis blood was a TCR beta motif built from fewer than ten highly homologous variants.

TCRdb recomputed calls from the 5' RACE reads with MiXCR, one row per CDR3 protein. Seen here are over 700,000 distinct CDR3 sequences, 19% observed once, and the top ten hold about a fifth. This clonotype came up a few times. Antigen specificity is unknown. The clonotype comes from a male donor with ankylosing spondylitis. The sequencing input was blood, either unsorted or a sorted T cell fraction (not recorded which).

CDR3 DNA: TGTGCCAGCAGCCAAGAGGAGACAGGGACCGAAAAACTGTTTTTT. Translating it yields CASSQEETGTEKLFF. V and J are TRBV4-2 and TRBJ1-4, with 7 bases aligning to TRBD1. This CDR3 comprises 15 residues. J was trimmed by 8 bases and V by 0 bases; bases with no gene match: 6. Germline loops: CDR1 LGHNA, CDR2 YNFKEQ.